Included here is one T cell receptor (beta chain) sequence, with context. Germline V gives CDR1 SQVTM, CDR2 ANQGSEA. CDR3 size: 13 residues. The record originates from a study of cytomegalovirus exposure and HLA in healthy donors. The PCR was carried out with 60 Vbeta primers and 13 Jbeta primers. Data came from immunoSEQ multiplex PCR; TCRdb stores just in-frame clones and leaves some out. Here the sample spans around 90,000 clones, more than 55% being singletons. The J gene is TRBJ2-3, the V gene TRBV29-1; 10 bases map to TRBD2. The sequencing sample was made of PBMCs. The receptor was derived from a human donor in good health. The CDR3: CSTGLAKTDTQYF. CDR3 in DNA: TGCAGTACGGGACTAGCGAAGACAGATACGCAGTATTTT.